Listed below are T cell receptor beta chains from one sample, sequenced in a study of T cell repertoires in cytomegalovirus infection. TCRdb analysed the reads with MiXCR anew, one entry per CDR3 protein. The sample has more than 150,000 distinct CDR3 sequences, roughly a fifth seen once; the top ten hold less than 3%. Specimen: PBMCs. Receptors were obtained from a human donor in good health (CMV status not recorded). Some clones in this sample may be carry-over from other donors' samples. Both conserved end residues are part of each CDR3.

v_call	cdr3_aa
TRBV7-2	CASRRTGTGAWEQYF
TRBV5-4	CATGGGSSGANVLTF
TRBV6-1	CASSERYAEYF
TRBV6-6	CASSYAQTDGYTF
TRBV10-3	CAIGGTGEGTQYF
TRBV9	CASSVQGLAIDEQFF
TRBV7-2	CASSLGRRAMNTEAFF
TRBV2	CASSEAQGLAQNEQFF
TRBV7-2	CASSSRGTGADTQYF
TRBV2	CASSSLDQPQHF
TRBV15	CATSRVGGRHTEAFF
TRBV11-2	CASSLAGGGGEKLFF
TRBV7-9	CASSATNRASAEAFF
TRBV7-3	CASSVSASGANVLTF
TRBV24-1	CATSDGAFTGELFF
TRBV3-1	CASSQGFAREPYNEQFF
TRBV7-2	CASSPGTGPETQYF
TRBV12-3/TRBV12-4	CASSSRDTYNSPLHF
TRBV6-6	CASIIGLNTEAFF
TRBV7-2	CASSLESGRKNTEAFF
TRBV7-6	CASSLFGQGDTEAFF
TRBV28	CASSPLGSGRAYEQYF
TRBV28	CASSLATSAKNIQYF
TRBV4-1	CASSQDGVFTGELFF
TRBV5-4	CASSPISTGRGAETQYF
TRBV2	CASSVLGYTEAFF
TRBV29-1	CSVRKGTGTTGELFF
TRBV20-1	CSVLRPGKMAFF
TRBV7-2	CASRERGRETQYF
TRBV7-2	CASSPRRGIQYF
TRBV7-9	CASSIRDSYEQYF
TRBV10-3	CAISESGARVTSPLHF
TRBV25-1	CASSGRAGGIYNEQFF
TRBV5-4	CASSLGPGIENEQFF
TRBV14	CASSQDWEEAFF
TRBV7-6	CASSLQFLGLAGEETQYF
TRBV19	CASSGGSGTGELFF
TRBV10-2	CASSDQWTGSTGELFF
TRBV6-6	CATSAIAGTGELFF
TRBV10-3	CAISRTAGETQYF
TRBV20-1	CSATNREETQYF
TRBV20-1	CSARPTGMNTEAFF
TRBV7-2	CASSLSSGTLITEAFF
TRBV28	CASSRRKRPMNTDTQYF
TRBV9	CASSVGGRTGRERNSPLHF
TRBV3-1	CASSPGASGGNTIYF
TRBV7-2	CAIQVGGSTVYGYTF
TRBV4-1	CASSQPRDRGSTEQYF
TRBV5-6	CASSLGRFYSNQPQHF
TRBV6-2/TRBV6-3	CASRLSDQPQHF
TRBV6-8	CASSRDQRFNQPQHF
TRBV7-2	CASSTGPGNTIYF
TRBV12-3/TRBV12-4	CASSWTEETQYF
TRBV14	CASSQAGGGSYEQYF
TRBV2	CASAEQGGYEQYF